This passage covers 32 T cell receptor beta chains from one sample sequenced in a study of metastatic and nonmetastatic thyroid tumors. TCRdb re-analyzed the PCR reads using MiXCR. This table has approximately 11,000 clones, approximately 31% appearing once. Each patient came to thyroid surgery without any prior treatment (of any kind). Sequencing was done on a sample of tumor tissue. The receptors originated from a female donor with papillary thyroid cancer or a benign thyroid nodule (not recorded which). Some clones in this sample may be carry-over from other donors' samples.

A few counts support this clone. The genes are TRBV7-2 and TRBJ2-7; the D is unclear. This CDR3 spans 13 amino acids. The germline gives CDR1 SGHTA, CDR2 FQGNSA. V was cut by 1 base and J by 5 bases, with 9 bases left in between. In DNA form, the CDR3 reads TGTGCCAGCAGCTTAGTATTCGGCGACGAGCAGTACTTC. This encodes CASSLVFGDEQYF.

The gene calls are TRBV20-1 and TRBJ1-1; TRBD1 matches at 8 bases. Germline values: CDR1 DFQATT, CDR2 SNEGSKA (reference sequence). V trimming: 2 bases; J trimming: 1 base; junction bases outside the gene matches: 3. The CDR3 extends over 14 amino acids. The chain's CDR3 is CSARSGTGNTEAFF. In nucleotides, the CDR3 is TGCAGTGCTAGATCCGGGACAGGGAACACTGAAGCTTTCTTT.

This clone was seen ten or more times. The genes are TRBV5-5 and TRBJ2-7, with TRBD1 matching 9 bases. Losses at the gene ends were 3 bases for V and 6 bases for J; bases not matched to a gene: 4. CDR1 and CDR2 from the germline V gene are SGHKS and YYEKEE (reference sequence). The CDR3 has 13 amino acids. The CDR3 nucleotides read TGTGCCAGCAGCTGGGACAGGGTCGGCGAGCAGTACTTC. Its translation: CASSWDRVGEQYF.

This clone was seen repeatedly, ten times or more. J is TRBJ2-7 and V is TRBV5-4; D possibly matches TRBD1 or TRBD2 (5 bases each). CDR3 length: 15 amino acids. Germline CDR1 and CDR2: SGHNT and YYREEE (reference sequence). Trimming took 3 bases from V and 2 from J, leaving 15 bases between them. The CDR3 is CASSSGAVATYEQYF. The CDR3 DNA follows: TGTGCCAGCAGCTCCGGGGCCGTGGCCACCTACGAGCAGTACTTC. The variable domain in full, with the rest retrieved from reference TRBV5-4 and TRBJ2-7, is ETGVTQSPTHLIKTRGQQVTLRCSSQSGHNTVSWYQQALGQGPQFIFQYYREEENGRGNFPPRFSGLQFPNYSSELNVNALELDDSALYLCASSSGAVATYEQYFGPGTRLTVT.

The chain uses TRBV12-3 or TRBV12-4 and TRBJ2-7, with 8 bases matching TRBD2. The CDR3 is made up of 14 amino acids. V was clipped by 7 bases and J by 3 bases; unmatched bases: 8. The CDR3 is CASKTSGMHYEQYF. In DNA form, the CDR3 reads TGTGCCAGCAAAACTAGCGGTATGCACTACGAGCAGTACTTC.

This clone is medium-sized (0.01 to 0.1%) in the sample. This chain uses TRBV6-1 with TRBJ1-1, with D unclear. This CDR3 contains 14 residues. Germline assignment: CDR1 MNHNS and CDR2 SASEGT. V lost 4 bases to trimming and J lost 3 bases, with 12 bases between them. The chain's CDR3 is CASSGGFGHTEAFF. The CDR3 coding sequence is TGTGCCAGCAGTGGGGGATTTGGACACACTGAAGCTTTCTTT.

This clone was seen only once. The gene calls are TRBV20-1 and TRBJ2-7; a possible D gene is TRBD2 (6 bases). V was trimmed by 5 bases and J by 5 bases, leaving 19 bases between them. The CDR3 runs 14 residues. Looked up from germline, CDR1 is DFQATT and CDR2 is SNEGSKA (reference sequence). Here the CDR3 reads CSAPPTSLHNEQYF. CDR3 DNA sequence: TGCAGTGCTCCCCCTACTAGCCTTCATAACGAGCAGTACTTC.

This clone is judged medium-sized (0.01 to 0.1%). The chain employs TRBV20-1 and TRBJ2-1; 8 bases are shared with TRBD2. Unmatched junction bases numbered 14, after V lost 6 bases and J lost 7 bases. The CDR3 consists of 15 residues. CDR1 and CDR2 (germline): DFQATT, SNEGSKA (reference sequence). CDR3 loop: CSATSGAGGSNEQFF. The CDR3 bases are TGCAGTGCGACCTCTGGGGCGGGAGGATCTAATGAGCAGTTCTTC.

There are many counts of this clone. This sequence joins TRBV5-4 and TRBJ2-5; TRBD2 matches 11 bases. The CDR3 is 16 amino acids. Germline loops: CDR1 SGHNT, CDR2 YYREEE (reference sequence). V lost 1 base, J lost 5 bases, and 7 bases stayed unmatched. The CDR3 DNA reads as TGTGCCAGCAGCTTGCAACTACTAGCGGGAGAGGAGACCCAGTACTTC. Its protein product is CASSLQLLAGEETQYF. The whole variable domain, remainder taken from reference TRBV5-4 and TRBJ2-5, is ETGVTQSPTHLIKTRGQQVTLRCSSQSGHNTVSWYQQALGQGPQFIFQYYREEENGRGNFPPRFSGLQFPNYSSELNVNALELDDSALYLCASSLQLLAGEETQYFGPGTRLLVL.

The chain uses TRBV6-1 and TRBJ2-1; no definite D call. The CDR3 is made up of 12 amino acids. The V gene lost 5 bases and the J gene lost 8 bases, with 10 bases spanning the gap. In germline, CDR1 is MNHNS, CDR2 SASEGT. CDR3 residues: CASSPESDEQFF. The CDR3 coding sequence is TGTGCCAGCAGTCCTGAATCGGATGAGCAGTTCTTC.

Ten or more counts support this clone. The CDR3 protein is CAISDTSGQSGETQYF. CDR3 nucleotides: TGTGCCATCAGTGATACTTCGGGACAGTCCGGGGAGACCCAGTACTTC. V is TRBV10-3 and J is TRBJ2-5, with TRBD1 matching over 7 bases. This CDR3 region has 16 residues. Germline CDR1 reads ENHRY; CDR2 reads SYGVKD. Losses at the gene ends were 3 bases for V and 5 bases for J; bases not matched to a gene: 12.

On this clone itself: This same CDR3 is encoded by further DNA sequences in the sample. The V and J genes are TRBV4-2 and TRBJ2-7, with D uncertain. This CDR3 region has 15 residues. Germline CDR1 LGHNA, CDR2 YNFKEQ. V gave up 3 bases and J gave up 2 bases, with 14 bases separating them. The CDR3 region has the DNA TGTGCCAGCAGCCAGGAACGGACGGGTACCTACGAGCAGTACTTC. It codes for CASSQERTGTYEQYF.

This sequence joins TRBV12-3 or TRBV12-4 and TRBJ2-3; D not resolved. The V gene lost 6 bases and the J gene lost 0 bases, with 7 bases spanning the gap. The CDR3 has 13 amino acids. CDR3 region: CASSSDSTDTQYF. CDR3 coding DNA: TGTGCCAGCAGCTCCGACAGCACAGATACGCAGTATTTT.

The chain has TRBV5-5 and TRBJ2-2; D might be TRBD2 (5 bases). The CDR3 contains 16 residues. With 0 bases removed from V and 2 bases from J, the gap between germline ends came to 11 bases. Germline values: CDR1 SGHKS, CDR2 YYEKEE (reference sequence). CDR3 DNA sequence: TGTGCCAGCAGCTTGGCGGGGTCAGCCAACACCGGGGAGCTGTTTTTT. The encoded protein is CASSLAGSANTGELFF.

The chain links TRBV4-2 to TRBJ2-2; D gene uncertain. The CDR3 has 15 amino acids. Germline V gene sequence: CDR1 LGHNA, CDR2 YNFKEQ. The ends were cut back, 0 bases at V and 4 bases at J, with 9 bases in the middle. Here the CDR3 reads CASSQDKQSTGELFF. CDR3 nucleotide sequence: TGTGCCAGCAGCCAAGATAAACAGAGCACCGGGGAGCTGTTTTTT.

This clone is labeled as medium-sized (0.01 to 0.1%). The rearrangement joins TRBV2 to TRBJ1-5; 7 positions match TRBD1. Trimming cost V 8 bases and J 4 bases; bases outside gene matches: 14. The CDR3 is 16 amino acids. Per germline, CDR1 SNHLY and CDR2 FYNNEI. The DNA of the CDR3 is TGTGCCAGCGGACACTCACCGGGACAGCCAAATCAGCCCCAGCATTTT. This gives the protein CASGHSPGQPNQPQHF. Filled out from reference TRBV2 and TRBJ1-5, the complete variable domain reads EPEVTQTPSHQVTQMGQEVILRCVPISNHLYFYWYRQILGQKVEFLVSFYNNEISEKSEIFDDQFSVERPDGSNFTLKIRSTKLEDSAMYFCASGHSPGQPNQPQHFGDGTRLSIL.

This clone was observed many times. The rearrangement uses TRBV9 and TRBJ1-3; D unresolved. The CDR3 length is 14 residues. The V gene's germline CDR1 is SGDLS and CDR2 YYNGEE. Trimming pared 3 bases from V and 0 bases from J, leaving 7 bases between. CDR3 sequence: CASSGQYSGNTIYF. CDR3 bases: TGTGCCAGCAGCGGGCAGTACTCTGGAAACACCATATATTTT.

This clone was recorded many times. This may stem from a read error, because a much larger clone lies one nucleotide away. The chain uses TRBV6-2 or TRBV6-3 and TRBJ1-2; 7 bases fit TRBD1. This CDR3 has 18 amino acids. Losses at the gene ends were 0 bases for V and 1 base for J; bases not matched to a gene: 11. Germline values: CDR1 MNHEY, CDR2 SVGEGT. The CDR3: CASSYSFDRARVNYGYTF. The CDR3 DNA sequence: TGTGCCAGCAGTTACTCTTTCGACAGGGCCCGAGTTAACTATGGCTACACCTTC.

This clone is categorized as medium-sized. The chain is built from TRBV9 and TRBJ2-3; 13 bases map to TRBD2. The CDR3 length is 16 residues. CDR1 and CDR2 (germline): SGDLS, YYNGEE. The V segment lost 4 bases and the J segment 4 bases; nucleotides outside the gene matches: 6. CDR3: CASSTYGTSGADTQYF. Written as DNA, the CDR3 is TGTGCCAGCAGCACTTACGGGACTAGCGGGGCAGATACGCAGTATTTT.

This clone was observed many times. A read error may explain this, as a much larger clone is one base away. The rearrangement joins TRBV7-8 to TRBJ2-7; 8 nucleotides line up with TRBD1. J was trimmed by 4 bases and V by 5 bases; bases with no gene match: 7. This CDR3 region has 14 residues. Germline values: CDR1 SGHVS, CDR2 FQNEAQ. The CDR3 coding sequence is TGTGCCAGCAGCGGGGGACAGGCGACGTACGAGCAGTACTTC. As protein: CASSGGQATYEQYF.

Note on this clone: No conserved phenylalanine or tryptophan ends this CDR3, so it is likely a read error. The genes are TRBV28 and TRBJ1-5; TRBD1 matches 10 bases. This CDR3 is 16 amino acids long. J lost 6 bases, V lost 7 bases, and 12 bases had no gene match. CDR1 and CDR2 (germline): MDHEN, SYDVKM. The CDR3 sequence is CASILAGTGARQPQHL. The CDR3 region has the DNA TGTGCCAGCATTCTTGCCGGGACAGGGGCCCGTCAGCCCCAGCATTTA.

In its sample, this clone is medium-sized. The chain employs TRBV28 and TRBJ1-2; TRBD1 is a possible D gene (6 bases). Per the germline V gene, CDR1 is MDHEN and CDR2 is SYDVKM. Trimming took off 3 bases at V and 2 bases at J, with 7 bases between the two ends. This CDR3 contains 13 residues. The CDR3 sequence is CASSFGQNYGYTF. CDR3 DNA: TGTGCCAGCAGTTTCGGACAGAACTATGGCTACACCTTC.

By proportion, this clone is medium-sized. This sequence joins TRBV6-5 and TRBJ2-4, with D perhaps given as TRBD1 or TRBD2 (5 bases each). Germline V gene data show CDR1 as MNHEY and CDR2 as SVGAGI. The CDR3 loop spans 13 amino acids. With 1 base removed from V and 8 bases from J, the gap between germline ends came to 9 bases. The CDR3 DNA is TGTGCCAGCAGTTACTTCCAGGGACACATTCAGTACTTC. Translation: CASSYFQGHIQYF.

Sample share makes this clone medium-sized. The chain is built from TRBV6-6 and TRBJ1-6; D gene ambiguous. Germline V gene data show CDR1 as MNHNY and CDR2 as SVGAGI (reference sequence). The CDR3 length is 17 residues. The germline V and J ends were trimmed by 0 bases and 1 base, with 10 bases remaining between them. The CDR3 DNA sequence: TGTGCCAGCAGTTACTCATCCTCAGGTTCCTATAATTCACCCCTCCACTTT. It yields the protein CASSYSSSGSYNSPLHF.

J is TRBJ1-1 and V is TRBV10-1; D is ambiguous. The CDR3 has 12 residues. The V end lost 6 bases, the J end lost 2 bases, and 7 bases lay between the germline ends. Germline values: CDR1 WNHNN, CDR2 SYGVQD (reference sequence). The CDR3 DNA is TGCGCCAGCAGCGATGAAAACACTGAAGCTTTCTTT. Translated: CASSDENTEAFF.

This clone has only a few counts. This sequence joins TRBV3-1 and TRBJ1-4, with D possibly matching TRBD1 (5 bases). The CDR3 totals 14 residues. The V end lost 4 bases, the J end lost 8 bases, and 14 bases lay between the germline ends. CDR1 is LGHDT and CDR2 is YNNKEL in the germline V gene (reference sequence). The CDR3 DNA follows: TGTGCCAGCAGCCGAGGGGCTGATGGAGAAAAACTGTTTTTT. This codes for CASSRGADGEKLFF. The full variable domain, in which reference TRBV3-1 and TRBJ1-4 provide the parts outside the CDR3, is DTAVSQTPKYLVTQMGNDKSIKCEQNLGHDTMYWYKQDSKKFLKIMFSYNNKELIINETVPNRFSPKSPDKAHLNLHINSLELGDSAVYFCASSRGADGEKLFFGSGTQLSVL.

The chain recombines TRBV20-1 with TRBJ2-1; TRBD2 aligns across 7 bases. Per the germline V gene, CDR1 is DFQATT and CDR2 is SNEGSKA (reference sequence). Germline trimming cut 6 bases from V and 7 bases from J; bases unmatched to any gene: 12. The CDR3 length is 14 residues. The CDR3 bases are TGCAGTGCCTGGGACTACCGAAGGGCAAATGAGCAGTTCTTC. This encodes CSAWDYRRANEQFF.

J is TRBJ1-1 and V is TRBV7-2; TRBD1 might be the D (5 bases). Germline lookup yields CDR1 SGHTA and CDR2 FQGNSA. V was cut by 5 bases and J by 2 bases, with 12 bases left in between. The CDR3 is 14 amino acids. CDR3 coding DNA: TGTGCCAGCAGCCGAGGGGCAGGTAACACTGAAGCTTTCTTT. It encodes CASSRGAGNTEAFF.

This clone has a handful of counts. A single base separates this from a much larger clone, so it may be a read error. This chain joins TRBV20-1 and TRBJ1-2; D ambiguous. Germline CDR1 and CDR2: DFQATT and SNEGSKA (reference sequence). V lost 8 bases and J lost 6, with 4 bases in between. The CDR3 spans 8 residues. The CDR3 DNA follows: TGCAGTTCTAATGGCTACACCTTC. Its protein product is CSSNGYTF.

This clone is labeled as medium-sized. The chain's CDR3 is CASSRTGFTGELFF. The CDR3 nucleotides read TGTGCCAGCAGTCGTACAGGGTTCACCGGGGAGCTGTTTTTT. The chain employs TRBV13 and TRBJ2-2; D perhaps matches TRBD1 (6 bases). This CDR3 contains 14 residues. Germline-derived CDR1 and CDR2 are PRHDT and FYEKMQ (reference sequence). Trimming left V 6 bases short and J 4 bases short, with 12 bases between.

The V gene is TRBV6-4, the J gene TRBJ2-3, with unresolved D. There are 15 residues in the CDR3. The germline CDR1 and CDR2 sequences are MRHNA and SNTAGT. The V and J ends lost 0 bases and 0 bases respectively, with 7 bases between them. Here the CDR3 reads CASSDSAGSTDTQYF. CDR3 DNA sequence: TGTGCCAGCAGTGACTCGGCCGGGAGCACAGATACGCAGTATTTT.

This clone has a handful of counts. The junction and the germline gene differ at one end; a read error may be behind it. CDR3 loop: CASSLASSNHPQHF. Here the CDR3 DNA reads TGTGCCAGCAGCTTAGCGTCGTCAAATCATCCCCAGCATTTT. The chain joins TRBV7-2 to TRBJ1-5; D unclear. Germline values: CDR1 SGHTA, CDR2 FQGNSA. CDR3 length: 14 residues.